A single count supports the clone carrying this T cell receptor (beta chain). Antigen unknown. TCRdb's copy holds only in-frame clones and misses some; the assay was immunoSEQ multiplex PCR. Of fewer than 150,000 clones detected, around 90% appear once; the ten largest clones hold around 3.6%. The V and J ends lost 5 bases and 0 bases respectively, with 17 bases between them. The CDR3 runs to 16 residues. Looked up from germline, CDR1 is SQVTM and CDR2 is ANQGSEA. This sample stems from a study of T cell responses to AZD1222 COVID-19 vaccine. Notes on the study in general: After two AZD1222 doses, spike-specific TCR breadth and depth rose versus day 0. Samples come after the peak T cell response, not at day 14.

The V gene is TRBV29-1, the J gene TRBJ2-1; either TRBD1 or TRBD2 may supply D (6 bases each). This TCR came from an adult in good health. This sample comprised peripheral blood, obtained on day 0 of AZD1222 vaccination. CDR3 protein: CSVSPKGGASYNEQFF. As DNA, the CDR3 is TGCAGCGTTTCACCCAAGGGGGGAGCCTCCTACAATGAGCAGTTCTTC.